The sample holds many counts of the clone carrying this TCR beta chain. TCRdb itself ran the 5' RACE reads through MiXCR, one entry per CDR3 protein. The sample contains about 31,000 distinct CDR3 sequences, more than 7.5% of which appear only once. The length of the CDR3 is 11 residues. CDR1 and CDR2 from the germline V gene are ENHRY and SYGVKD. V lost 10 bases to trimming and J lost 4 bases; unmatched junction nucleotides: 2. This sample is part of a study of chronic HIV infection and antiretroviral therapy. Sequences were obtained from peripheral blood. This TCR derives from an adult who had HIV and had not received antiretroviral therapy, or was an uninfected healthy control (not recorded which). This chain joins TRBV10-3 and TRBJ1-1; TRBD1 aligns across 8 bases. CDR3 nucleotides: TGTGCCACACAGGGGGGCACTGAAGCTTTCTTT. It codes for CATQGGTEAFF.